This T cell receptor beta chain derives from a study of shared clonotypes between healthy human individuals. Overall study context: The plates for each donor numbered three CD4 naive, three CD4 memory, two CD8 naive and one CD8 memory.

V was pared by 11 bases and J by 3 bases, with 13 bases between. The CDR3 totals 13 residues. Germline loops: CDR1 SGHTA, CDR2 FQGNSA. Evenly divided among several immunoSEQ plates was the genomic DNA of each subset. Here immunoSEQ multiplex PCR was the method, and the copy in TCRdb shows in-frame clones only, minus some. The profile shows about 990,000 clones, more than 75% of them singletons. The sequencing sample was made of memory CD4+ T cells from PBMCs. As for subset: CD45RA-negative fraction. The chain is built from TRBV7-2 and TRBJ2-2; no definite D call. The receptor was derived from a man between 18 and 29 years old in good health. Some clones in this sample may be carry-over from other donors' samples. For the CDR3, the DNA is TGTGCCCCAAGGGCACTCGACACCGGGGAGCTGTTTTTT. Amino acids: CAPRALDTGELFF.